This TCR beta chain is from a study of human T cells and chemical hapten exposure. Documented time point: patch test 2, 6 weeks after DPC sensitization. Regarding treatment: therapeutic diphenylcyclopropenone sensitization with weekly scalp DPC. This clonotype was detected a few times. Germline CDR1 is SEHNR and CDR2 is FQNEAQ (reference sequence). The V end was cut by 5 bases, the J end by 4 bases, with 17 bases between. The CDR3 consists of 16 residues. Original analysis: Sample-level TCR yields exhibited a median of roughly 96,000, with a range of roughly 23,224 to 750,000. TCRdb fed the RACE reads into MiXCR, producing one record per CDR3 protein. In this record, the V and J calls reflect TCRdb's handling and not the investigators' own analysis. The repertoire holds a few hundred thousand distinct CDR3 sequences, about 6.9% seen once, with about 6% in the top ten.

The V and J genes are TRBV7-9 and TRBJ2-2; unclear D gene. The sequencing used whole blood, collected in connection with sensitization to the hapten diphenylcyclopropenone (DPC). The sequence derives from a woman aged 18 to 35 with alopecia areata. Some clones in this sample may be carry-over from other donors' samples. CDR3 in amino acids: CASSPTLGWGTGELFF. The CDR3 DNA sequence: TGTGCCAGCAGCCCTACCCTGGGTTGGGGCACCGGGGAGCTGTTTTTT.